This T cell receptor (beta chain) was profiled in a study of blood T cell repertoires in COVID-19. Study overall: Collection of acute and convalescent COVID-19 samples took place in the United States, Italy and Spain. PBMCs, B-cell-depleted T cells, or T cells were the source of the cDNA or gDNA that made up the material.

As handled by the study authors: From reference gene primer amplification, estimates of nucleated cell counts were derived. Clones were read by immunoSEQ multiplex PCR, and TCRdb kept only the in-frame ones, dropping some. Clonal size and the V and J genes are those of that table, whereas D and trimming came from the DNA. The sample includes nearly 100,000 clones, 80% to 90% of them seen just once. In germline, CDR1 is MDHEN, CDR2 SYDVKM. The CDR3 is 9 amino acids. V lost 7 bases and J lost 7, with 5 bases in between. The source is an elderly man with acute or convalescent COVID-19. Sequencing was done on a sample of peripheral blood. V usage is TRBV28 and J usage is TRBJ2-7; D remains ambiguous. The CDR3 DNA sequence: TGTGCCAGCATCGAGGAGCAGTACTTC. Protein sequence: CASIEEQYF. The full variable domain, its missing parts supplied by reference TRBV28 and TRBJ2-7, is DVKVTQSSRYLVKRTGEKVFLECVQDMDHENMFWYRQDPGLGLRLIYFSYDVKMKEKGDIPEGYSVSREKKERFSLILESASTNQTSMYLCASIEEQYFGPGTRLTVT.